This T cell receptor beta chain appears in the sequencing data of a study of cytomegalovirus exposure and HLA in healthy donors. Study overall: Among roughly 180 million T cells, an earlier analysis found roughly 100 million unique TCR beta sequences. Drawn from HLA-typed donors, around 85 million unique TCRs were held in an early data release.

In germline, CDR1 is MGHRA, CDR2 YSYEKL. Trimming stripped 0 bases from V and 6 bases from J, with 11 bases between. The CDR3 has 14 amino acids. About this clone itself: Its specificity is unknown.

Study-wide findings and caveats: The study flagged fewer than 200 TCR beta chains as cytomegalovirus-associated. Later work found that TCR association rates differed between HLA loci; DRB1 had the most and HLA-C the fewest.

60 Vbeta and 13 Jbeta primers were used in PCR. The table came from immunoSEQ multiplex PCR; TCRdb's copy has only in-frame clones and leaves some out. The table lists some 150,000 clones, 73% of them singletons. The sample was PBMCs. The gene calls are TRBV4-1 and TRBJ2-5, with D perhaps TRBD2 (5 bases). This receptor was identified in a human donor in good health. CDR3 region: CASSQELGEKTQYF. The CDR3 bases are TGCGCCAGCAGCCAAGAACTCGGGGAAAAGACCCAGTACTTC.